What follows are 29 T cell receptor beta chains derived from one specimen sequenced in a study of blood T cell repertoires in COVID-19. TCRdb's copy holds only in-frame clones and misses some; the assay was immunoSEQ multiplex PCR. The repertoire has 350,000 to 400,000 clones, about 89% of them found once; the top ten carry 0.86%. Sequences were obtained from PBMCs or T cells enriched from blood (not recorded which). Receptors were obtained from a woman aged 40 to 49 who had been exposed to COVID-19.

V is TRBV6-2 or TRBV6-3 and J is TRBJ2-5, with D unclear. CDR3 length equals 13 residues. Trimming took 5 bases from V and 2 from J, leaving 9 bases between them. Per germline, CDR1 MNHEY and CDR2 SVGEGT. CDR3 protein: CASSRHLQETQYF. The CDR3 nucleotides are TGTGCCAGCAGTAGACACCTACAAGAGACCCAGTACTTC.

The chain is built from TRBV18 and TRBJ2-2; 12 nucleotides agree with TRBD2. This CDR3 contains 18 residues. The V gene's germline CDR1 is KGHSH and CDR2 LQKENI. V was pared by 4 bases and J by 0 bases, with 6 bases of the junction left unmatched. DNA for the CDR3: TGTGCCAGCTCACGCTTGACTAGCGGGGGCGCGAACACCGGGGAGCTGTTTTTT. Its translation is CASSRLTSGGANTGELFF.

The chain carries TRBV19 and TRBJ2-5, with 11 bases aligning to TRBD1. Per germline, CDR1 LNHDA and CDR2 SQIVND (reference sequence). This CDR3 spans 16 amino acids. Losses at the gene ends were 6 bases for V and 4 bases for J; bases not matched to a gene: 10. The CDR3 reads CASSTPTGTGGETQYF. For the CDR3, the DNA is TGTGCCAGTAGCACCCCAACCGGGACAGGGGGAGAGACCCAGTACTTC.

V and J are TRBV7-2 and TRBJ1-2; no definite D call. Looked up from germline, CDR1 is SGHTA and CDR2 is FQGNSA. Trimming pared 5 bases from V and 6 bases from J, leaving 19 bases between. The CDR3 consists of 15 residues. CDR3 residues: CASSPAHTGRDGYTF. The CDR3 nucleotides read TGTGCCAGCAGCCCCGCACACACGGGGAGGGATGGCTACACCTTC.

The CDR3 sequence is CASSLLTGNTGELFF. CDR3 in DNA: TGTGCCAGCAGCCTACTAACAGGGAACACCGGGGAGCTGTTTTTT. This rearrangement joins TRBV3-1 (or the pseudogene TRBV3-2) to TRBJ2-2, with D maybe TRBD1 (5 bases). Trimming took off 4 bases at V and 1 base at J, with 10 bases between the two ends. Germline V gene sequence: CDR1 LGHDT, CDR2 YNNKEL (reference sequence). This CDR3 contains 15 residues.

V usage is TRBV6-6 and J usage is TRBJ1-3; D possibly corresponds to TRBD1 (5 bases). This CDR3 spans 12 amino acids. V was pared by 7 bases and J by 2 bases, with 6 bases between. In germline, CDR1 is MNHNY, CDR2 SVGAGI (reference sequence). CDR3 region: CASKGPGNTIYF. CDR3 nucleotide sequence: TGTGCCAGCAAGGGGCCTGGAAACACCATATATTTT.

As DNA, the CDR3 is TGTGCCAGCAGCCCTAGGTCTAGCACAGATACGCAGTATTTT. Amino acid sequence: CASSPRSSTDTQYF. The V and J genes are TRBV3-1 (or the pseudogene TRBV3-2) and TRBJ2-3; D is unclear. Germline V CDR1 and CDR2: LGHDT, YNNKEL (reference sequence). The length of the CDR3 is 14 residues. Trimming removed 4 bases from V and 0 bases from J, with 8 bases in between.

V gene TRBV3-1 (or the pseudogene TRBV3-2) combines with J gene TRBJ1-2; D remains ambiguous. The CDR3 covers 15 residues. CDR1 and CDR2 from the germline V gene are LGHDT and YNNKEL (reference sequence). V gave up 1 base and J gave up 5 bases, with 14 bases separating them. CDR3 in amino acids: CASSQVDGGIYGYTF. The CDR3 DNA reads as TGTGCCAGCAGCCAAGTGGATGGAGGAATTTATGGCTACACCTTC.

The gene calls are TRBV9 and TRBJ2-1; TRBD1 matches 8 bases. The V gene end was trimmed by 3 bases and the J gene end by 6 bases; junction bases not matched to a gene: 11. Germline V gene lookup returns CDR1 SGDLS and CDR2 YYNGEE. The CDR3 has 16 residues. Here the CDR3 DNA reads TGTGCCAGCAGCGCTGCAGGTCAGGGGGCCATCAATGAGCAGTTCTTC. This gives the protein CASSAAGQGAINEQFF.

The chain links TRBV3-1 (or the pseudogene TRBV3-2) to TRBJ2-5; 8 nucleotides match TRBD1. CDR1 and CDR2 from the germline V gene are LGHDT and YNNKEL (reference sequence). CDR3 length: 15 residues. Losses at the gene ends were 2 bases for V and 5 bases for J; bases not matched to a gene: 7. In DNA form, the CDR3 reads TGTGCCAGCAGCCAAAGGAGACAGGGGAGGGAGACCCAGTACTTC. It encodes CASSQRRQGRETQYF.

The chain carries TRBV2 and TRBJ1-5; D gene uncertain. V was shortened by 7 bases and J by 4 bases, with 14 bases between the two germline ends. The CDR3 length is 14 residues. CDR1 and CDR2 (germline): SNHLY, FYNNEI. CDR3 amino acids: CASTMTVQNQPQHF. The DNA of the CDR3 is TGTGCCAGCACTATGACCGTACAGAATCAGCCCCAGCATTTT.

The chain combines TRBV2 with TRBJ1-2, with D perhaps TRBD1 (5 bases). Germline CDR1 reads SNHLY; CDR2 reads FYNNEI. Trimming removed 5 bases from V and 4 bases from J, with 14 bases in between. The length of the CDR3 is 14 residues. Written as DNA, the CDR3 is TGTGCCAGCAGTCCCTGGGAGGGGCTCTATGGCTACACCTTC. Residues: CASSPWEGLYGYTF.

The V gene is TRBV3-1 (or the pseudogene TRBV3-2), the J gene TRBJ1-5; maybe TRBD1 (5 bases). The V end lost 1 base, the J end lost 3 bases, and 7 bases lay between the germline ends. Germline V gene data show CDR1 as LGHDT and CDR2 as YNNKEL (reference sequence). The CDR3 is 14 amino acids. CDR3 region: CASSQAGFNQPQHF. In DNA, the CDR3 is TGTGCCAGCAGCCAAGCAGGGTTCAATCAGCCCCAGCATTTT.

The chain joins TRBV6-5 to TRBJ2-1, with 12 bases fitting TRBD2. V shed 2 bases and J 9 bases; nucleotides not matched to a gene: 2. The CDR3 extends over 14 amino acids. CDR1 and CDR2 (germline): MNHEY, SVGAGI. CDR3 in DNA: TGTGCCAGCAGTTACAAACTAGCGGGAGGTGAGCAGTTCTTC. Encoded protein: CASSYKLAGGEQFF.

The J gene is TRBJ1-1, the V gene TRBV6-5, with TRBD1 identical over 9 bases. Germline CDR1 and CDR2: MNHEY and SVGAGI. The ends lost 5 bases at V and 2 bases at J; junction bases unmatched: 6. The CDR3 loop spans 15 amino acids. CDR3 bases: TGTGCCAGCAGTCAGGACAGGGGTCGCAACACTGAAGCTTTCTTT. Residues: CASSQDRGRNTEAFF.

This chain links TRBV5-1 with TRBJ1-2; D is unclear. The length of the CDR3 is 15 residues. Germline CDR1 and CDR2: SGHRS and YFSETQ. V lost 4 bases and J lost 6, with 19 bases in between. The CDR3 DNA reads TGCGCCAGCAGCCTCTCTGTCCGGGGAAAGGATGGCTACACCTTC. This sequence encodes CASSLSVRGKDGYTF.

V gene TRBV13 combines with J gene TRBJ1-5; D might be TRBD1 (6 bases). CDR1 and CDR2 (germline): PRHDT, FYEKMQ (reference sequence). V shed 5 bases and J shed 0 bases, with 17 bases lying between them. The CDR3 sequence is 17 residues long. DNA for the CDR3: TGTGCCAGCAGCAGAACTGACAGGAGTTATAGCAATCAGCCCCAGCATTTT. It encodes CASSRTDRSYSNQPQHF.

This sequence joins TRBV5-4 and TRBJ2-1; D ambiguous. The CDR3 length is 15 residues. V was trimmed by 1 base and J by 8 bases, leaving 16 bases between them. Germline CDR1 reads SGHNT; CDR2 reads YYREEE (reference sequence). The CDR3 region has the DNA TGTGCCAGCAGCTTGTTAAACCCCCCCGCGGATGAGCAGTTCTTC. This encodes CASSLLNPPADEQFF.

This rearrangement joins TRBV27 to TRBJ2-5; 12 nucleotides line up with TRBD2. Germline assignment: CDR1 MNHEY and CDR2 SMNVEV (reference sequence). With 0 bases clipped from V and 0 bases from J, the junction kept 5 bases outside the gene matches. This CDR3 has 18 amino acids. The CDR3 loop is CASSLSPSGRAYQETQYF. In DNA, the CDR3 is TGTGCCAGCAGTTTATCCCCTAGCGGGAGGGCGTACCAAGAGACCCAGTACTTC.

This clone was seen more than once but under ten times. The chain employs TRBV27 and TRBJ1-1; D is possibly TRBD1 (5 bases). The ends were cut back, 7 bases at V and 2 bases at J, with 17 bases in the middle. The V gene's germline CDR1 is MNHEY and CDR2 SMNVEV (reference sequence). The CDR3 consists of 15 residues. The CDR3, as DNA: TGTGCCAGCAACGTAGGGGTATCCCCTAACACTGAAGCTTTCTTT. Amino acid sequence: CASNVGVSPNTEAFF.

The chain combines TRBV2 with TRBJ2-1, with D perhaps TRBD1 (6 bases). This CDR3 contains 13 residues. V lost 8 bases and J 12 bases, leaving 20 bases between the germline ends. Per germline, CDR1 SNHLY and CDR2 FYNNEI. CDR3 in DNA: TGTGCCAGCCGGGACACCATGGGTGAAGGGCAGTTCTTC. As protein: CASRDTMGEGQFF.

V is TRBV19 and J is TRBJ2-7; 9 bases are shared with TRBD2. The length of the CDR3 is 14 residues. With V trimmed by 3 bases and J by 7 bases, 7 bases remained unmatched. CDR1 is LNHDA, CDR2 SQIVND, per germline (reference sequence). CDR3 amino acids: CASSMNSGRVEQYF. CDR3 DNA sequence: TGTGCCAGTAGTATGAATAGCGGGAGAGTGGAGCAGTACTTC.

The rearrangement links TRBV3-1 (or the pseudogene TRBV3-2) to TRBJ2-1; 11 nucleotides agree with TRBD2. Germline V gives CDR1 LGHDT, CDR2 YNNKEL (reference sequence). The J segment lost 6 bases and the V segment lost 6 bases, leaving 10 bases of the junction unmatched. The CDR3 covers 16 residues. The CDR3, as DNA: TGTGCCAGCAGGCCGAATAGCGGGAGGGGTGGCAATGAGCAGTTCTTC. Protein: CASRPNSGRGGNEQFF.

The rearrangement links TRBV7-9 to TRBJ1-2, with 8 bases that match TRBD1. The CDR3 covers 15 residues. The junction had 14 bases not matched to a gene; V was cut back by 6 bases and J by 8 bases. Per the germline V gene, CDR1 is SEHNR and CDR2 is FQNEAQ (reference sequence). CDR3 residues: CASSIRQGAGSGYTF. The CDR3 nucleotides read TGTGCCAGCAGTATCAGGCAGGGGGCGGGAAGCGGCTACACCTTC.

V and J are TRBV6-6 and TRBJ1-5; D unclear. The V end lost 0 bases, the J end lost 5 bases, and 5 bases lay between the germline ends. Germline-derived CDR1 and CDR2 are MNHNY and SVGAGI (reference sequence). This CDR3 has 13 residues. CDR3 protein: CASSYSPYQPQHF. CDR3 DNA sequence: TGTGCCAGCAGTTACTCTCCCTATCAGCCCCAGCATTTT.

The chain employs TRBV29-1 and TRBJ1-1; the match to TRBD1 covers 7 bases. There are 14 residues in the CDR3. Germline V lookup: CDR1 SQVTM, CDR2 ANQGSEA. Trimming took 6 bases from V and 0 from J; bases not matched to a gene: 7. The CDR3 here is CSVYPGGMNTEAFF. CDR3 coding DNA: TGCAGCGTCTACCCAGGGGGGATGAACACTGAAGCTTTCTTT.

The rearrangement joins TRBV5-1 to TRBJ2-3, with 10 nucleotides matching TRBD2. After removal of 3 bases from V and 1 base from J, the junction contained 2 bases not matched to a gene. The CDR3 sequence is 15 residues long. Germline lookup yields CDR1 SGHRS and CDR2 YFSETQ. The CDR3 sequence: CASSWLAGGTDTQYF. The CDR3 coding sequence is TGCGCCAGCAGCTGGCTAGCGGGGGGCACAGATACGCAGTATTTT.

This rearrangement joins TRBV18 to TRBJ2-1, with TRBD2 identical over 13 bases. V gave up 4 bases and J gave up 8 bases; unmatched junction bases: 2. The V gene's germline CDR1 is KGHSH and CDR2 LQKENI. CDR3 size: 14 residues. The CDR3 nucleotides read TGTGCCAGCTCACAAGGACTAGCGGGGGATGAGCAGTTCTTC. Translated, it gives CASSQGLAGDEQFF. The full variable domain, with the rest looked up from reference TRBV18 and TRBJ2-1, is NAGVMQNPRHLVRRRGQEARLRCSPMKGHSHVYWYRQLPEEGLKFMVYLQKENIIDESGMPKERFSAEFPKEGPSILRIQQVVRGDSAAYFCASSQGLAGDEQFFGPGTRLTVL.

This sequence joins TRBV27 and TRBJ1-3; no firm D call. CDR3 size: 15 residues. Germline CDR1 is MNHEY and CDR2 is SMNVEV (reference sequence). Trimming left V 7 bases short and J 0 bases short, with 13 bases between. The CDR3: CASTSAGSSGNTIYF. The CDR3 DNA reads TGTGCCAGCACATCGGCCGGGAGCTCTGGAAACACCATATATTTT.